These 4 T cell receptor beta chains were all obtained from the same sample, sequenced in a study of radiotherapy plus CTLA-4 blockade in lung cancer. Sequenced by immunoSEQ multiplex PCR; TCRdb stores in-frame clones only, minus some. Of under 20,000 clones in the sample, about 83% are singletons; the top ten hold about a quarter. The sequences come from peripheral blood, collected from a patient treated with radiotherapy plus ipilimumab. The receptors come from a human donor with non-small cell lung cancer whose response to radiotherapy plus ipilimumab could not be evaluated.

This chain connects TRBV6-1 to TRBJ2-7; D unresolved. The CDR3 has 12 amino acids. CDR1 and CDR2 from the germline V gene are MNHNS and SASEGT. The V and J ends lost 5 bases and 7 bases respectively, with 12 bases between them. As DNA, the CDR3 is TGTGCCAGCAGTCCCGAGGCGGCGGAGCAGTACTTC. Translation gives CASSPEAAEQYF.

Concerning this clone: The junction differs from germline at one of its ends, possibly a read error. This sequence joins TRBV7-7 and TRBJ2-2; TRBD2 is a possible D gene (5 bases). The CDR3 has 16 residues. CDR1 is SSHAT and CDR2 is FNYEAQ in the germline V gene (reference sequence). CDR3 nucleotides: TGTGCTAGCAGCCCGGGAAGGCAGGTCCTAGCCGGGGAGCTGTTTTTT. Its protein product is CASSPGRQVLAGELFF.

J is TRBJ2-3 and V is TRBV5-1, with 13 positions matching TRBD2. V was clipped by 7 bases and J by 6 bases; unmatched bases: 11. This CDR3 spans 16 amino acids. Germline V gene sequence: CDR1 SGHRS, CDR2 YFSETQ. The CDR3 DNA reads TGCGCCAGCCGCATAGGACTAGCGGGAGTCCCCGATACGCAGTATTTT. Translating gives CASRIGLAGVPDTQYF.

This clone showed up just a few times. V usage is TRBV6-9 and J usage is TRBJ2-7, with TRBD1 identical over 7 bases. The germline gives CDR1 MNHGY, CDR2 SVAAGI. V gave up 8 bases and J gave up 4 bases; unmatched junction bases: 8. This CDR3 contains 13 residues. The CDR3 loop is CASERDRRYEQYF. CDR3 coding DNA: TGTGCCAGCGAAAGGGACAGACGATACGAGCAGTACTTC.